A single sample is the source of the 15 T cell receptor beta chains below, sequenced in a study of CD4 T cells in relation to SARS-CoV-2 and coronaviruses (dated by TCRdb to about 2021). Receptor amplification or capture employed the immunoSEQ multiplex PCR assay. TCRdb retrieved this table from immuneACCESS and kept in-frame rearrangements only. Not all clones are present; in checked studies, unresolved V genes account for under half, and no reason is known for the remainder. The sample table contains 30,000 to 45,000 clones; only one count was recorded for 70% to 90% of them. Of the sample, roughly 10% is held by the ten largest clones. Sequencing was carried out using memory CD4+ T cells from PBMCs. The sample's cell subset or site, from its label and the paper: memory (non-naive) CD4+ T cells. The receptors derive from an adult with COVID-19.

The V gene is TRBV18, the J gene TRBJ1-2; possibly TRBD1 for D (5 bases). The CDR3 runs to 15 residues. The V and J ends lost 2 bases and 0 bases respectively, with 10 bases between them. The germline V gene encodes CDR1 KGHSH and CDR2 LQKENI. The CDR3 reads CASSPDRQTNYGYTF. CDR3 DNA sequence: TGTGCCAGCTCACCAGATAGACAGACTAACTATGGCTACACCTTC. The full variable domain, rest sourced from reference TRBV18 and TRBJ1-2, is NAGVMQNPRHLVRRRGQEARLRCSPMKGHSHVYWYRQLPEEGLKFMVYLQKENIIDESGMPKERFSAEFPKEGPSILRIQQVVRGDSAAYFCASSPDRQTNYGYTFGSGTRLTVV.

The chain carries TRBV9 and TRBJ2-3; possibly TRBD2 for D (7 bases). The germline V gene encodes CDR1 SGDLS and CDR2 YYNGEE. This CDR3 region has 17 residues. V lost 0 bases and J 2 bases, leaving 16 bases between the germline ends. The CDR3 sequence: CASSVGRGGTSTDTQYF. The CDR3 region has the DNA TGTGCCAGCAGCGTAGGGAGGGGGGGCACTTCCACAGATACGCAGTATTTT.

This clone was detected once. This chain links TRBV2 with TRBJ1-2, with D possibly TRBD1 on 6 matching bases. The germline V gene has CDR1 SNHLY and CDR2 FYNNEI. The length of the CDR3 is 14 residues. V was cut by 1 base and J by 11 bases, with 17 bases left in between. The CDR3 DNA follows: TGTGCCAGCAGTGAAGGGACAGCCCCGCGGCAGTACACCTTC. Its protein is CASSEGTAPRQYTF.

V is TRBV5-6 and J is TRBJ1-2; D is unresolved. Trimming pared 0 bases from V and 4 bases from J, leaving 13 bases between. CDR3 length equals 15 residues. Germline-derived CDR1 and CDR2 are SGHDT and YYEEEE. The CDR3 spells CASSLAGPIIYGYTF. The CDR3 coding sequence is TGTGCCAGCAGCTTGGCGGGCCCCATAATCTATGGCTACACCTTC.

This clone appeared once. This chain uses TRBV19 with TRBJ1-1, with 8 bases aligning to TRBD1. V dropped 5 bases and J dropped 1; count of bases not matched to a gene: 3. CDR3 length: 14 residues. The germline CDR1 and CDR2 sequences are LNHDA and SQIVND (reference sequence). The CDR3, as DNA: TGTGCCAGTAGTGCCCAGGGGGCGAACACTGAAGCTTTCTTT. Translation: CASSAQGANTEAFF.

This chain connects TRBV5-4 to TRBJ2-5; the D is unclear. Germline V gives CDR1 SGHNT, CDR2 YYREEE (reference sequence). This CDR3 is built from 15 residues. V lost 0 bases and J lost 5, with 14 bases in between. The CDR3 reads CASSLEGPSSETQYF. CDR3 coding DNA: TGTGCCAGCAGCTTGGAGGGTCCTTCCTCCGAGACCCAGTACTTC.

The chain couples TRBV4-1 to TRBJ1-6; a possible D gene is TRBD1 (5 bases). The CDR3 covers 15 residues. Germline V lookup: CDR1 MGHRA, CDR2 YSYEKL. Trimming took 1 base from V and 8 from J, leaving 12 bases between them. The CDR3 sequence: CASSQVQGRDSPLHF. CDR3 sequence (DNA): TGCGCCAGCAGCCAAGTCCAGGGTAGAGATTCACCCCTCCACTTT.

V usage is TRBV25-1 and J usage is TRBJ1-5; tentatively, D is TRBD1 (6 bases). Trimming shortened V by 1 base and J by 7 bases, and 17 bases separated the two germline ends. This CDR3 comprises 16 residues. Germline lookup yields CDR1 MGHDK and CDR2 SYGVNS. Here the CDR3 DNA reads TGTGCCAGCAGTGAATCTGGGGGGGGCGGTGGACAGCCCCAGCATTTT. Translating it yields CASSESGGGGGQPQHF.

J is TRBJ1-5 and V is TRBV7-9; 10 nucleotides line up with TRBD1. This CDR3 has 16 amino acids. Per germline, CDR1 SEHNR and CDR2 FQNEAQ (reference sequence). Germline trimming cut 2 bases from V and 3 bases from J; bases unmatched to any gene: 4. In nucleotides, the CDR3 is TGTGCCAGCAGCTTAACGGGACAGGGGAACAATCAGCCCCAGCATTTT. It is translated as CASSLTGQGNNQPQHF.

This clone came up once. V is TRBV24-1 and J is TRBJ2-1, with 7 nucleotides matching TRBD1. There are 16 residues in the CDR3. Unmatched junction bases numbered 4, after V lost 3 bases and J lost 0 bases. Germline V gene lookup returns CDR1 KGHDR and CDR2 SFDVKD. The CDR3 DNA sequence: TGTGCCACCAGTGATACCCGGGACAGCTCCTACAATGAGCAGTTCTTC. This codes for CATSDTRDSSYNEQFF.

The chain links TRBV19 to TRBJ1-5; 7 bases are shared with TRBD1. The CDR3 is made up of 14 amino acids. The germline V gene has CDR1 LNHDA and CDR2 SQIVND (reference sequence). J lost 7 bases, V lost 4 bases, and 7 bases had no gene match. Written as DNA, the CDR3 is TGTGCCAGTAGTACTTCGGGACAGACCCAGCCCCAGCATTTT. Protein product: CASSTSGQTQPQHF.

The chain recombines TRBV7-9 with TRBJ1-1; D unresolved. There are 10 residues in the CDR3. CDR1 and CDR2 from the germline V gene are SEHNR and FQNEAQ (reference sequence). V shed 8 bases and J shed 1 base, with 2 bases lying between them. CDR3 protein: CASGNTEAFF. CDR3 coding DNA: TGTGCCAGCGGGAACACTGAAGCTTTCTTT.

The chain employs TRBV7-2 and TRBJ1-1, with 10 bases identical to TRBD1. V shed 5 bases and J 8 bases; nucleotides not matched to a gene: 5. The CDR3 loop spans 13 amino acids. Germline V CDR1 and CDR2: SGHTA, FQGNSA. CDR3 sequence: CASSPDRGLEAFF. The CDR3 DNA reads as TGTGCCAGCAGCCCCGACAGGGGGCTGGAAGCTTTCTTT.

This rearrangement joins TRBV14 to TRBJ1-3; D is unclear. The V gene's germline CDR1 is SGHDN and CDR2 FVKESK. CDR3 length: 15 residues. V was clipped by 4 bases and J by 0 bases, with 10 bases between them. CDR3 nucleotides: TGTGCCAGCAGCCGCGGGTCCTACTCTGGAAACACCATATATTTT. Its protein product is CASSRGSYSGNTIYF.

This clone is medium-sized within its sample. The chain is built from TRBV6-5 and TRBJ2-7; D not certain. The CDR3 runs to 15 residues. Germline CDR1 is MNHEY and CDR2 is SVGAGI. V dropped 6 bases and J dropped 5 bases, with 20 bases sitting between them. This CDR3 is CASSPPPTRSHEQYF. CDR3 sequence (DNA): TGTGCCAGCAGCCCGCCCCCAACCCGCTCTCACGAGCAGTACTTC.